These T cell receptor beta chains were read from a single sample in a study of T cells after yellow fever vaccination. TCRdb re-derived calls from the 5' RACE reads in MiXCR, one entry per CDR3 protein. The sample includes about 340,000 distinct CDR3 sequences, 3% to 4.5% of them seen just once. This sample comprised PBMCs, obtained 5 days after the yellow fever booster vaccination. These receptors all come from a man aged 18 to 29 who received the YFV17D yellow fever vaccine. CDR3s include the opening cysteine and the closing phenylalanine or tryptophan. D genes are given only for firm matches. A clone size is listed for some rows: how often the clone was seen (once, few, many), or a class if it is expanded.

size	J	V	D	DNA	CDR3
few	TRBJ2-5	TRBV4-1	.	TGCGCCAGCAGCAGGGGACCTAGGGAGACCCAGTACTTC	CASSRGPRETQYF
once	TRBJ2-3	TRBV11-2	.	TGTGCCAGCAGCGCCACAGGGAGGTCAGATACGCAGTATTTT	CASSATGRSDTQYF
many	TRBJ2-6	TRBV4-2	TRBD1	TGTGCCAGCAGCCAAGTGGCAGGGGGTGACGGGGCCAACGTCCTGACTTTC	CASSQVAGGDGANVLTF
.	TRBJ2-5	TRBV7-3	TRBD2	TGTGCCAGCAGCTTACTTGCGGGGGACGTTGAGACCCAGTACTTC	CASSLLAGDVETQYF
.	TRBJ1-1	TRBV9	TRBD1	TGTGCCAGCAGCGTGACAGGGAGATCTGAAGCTTTCTTT	CASSVTGRSEAFF
many	TRBJ2-7	TRBV5-1	TRBD1	TGCGCCAGCAGCCTCGAGACAGGGTGGTCGGGAGAGCAGTACTTC	CASSLETGWSGEQYF
many	TRBJ2-3	TRBV24-1	TRBD1	TGTGCCACCAGCTCATACCCGGGACAGGGGTACACAGATACGCAGTATTTT	CATSSYPGQGYTDTQYF
many	TRBJ2-5	TRBV11-2	.	TGTGCCAGCAGGGGACTGTCCCAAGAGACCCAGTACTTC	CASRGLSQETQYF
many	TRBJ1-1	TRBV20-1	.	TGCAGTGCTCCTAGATTGGGGCGCTGGGATACTGAAGCTTTCTTT	CSAPRLGRWDTEAFF
few	TRBJ2-6	TRBV5-1	.	TGCGCCAGCAGCTTGGGGCACGCCCTTCTGGCCAACGTCCTGACTTTC	CASSLGHALLANVLTF
many	TRBJ2-1	TRBV10-2	TRBD2	TGCGCCAGCGGACTAGCGGAAAATGAGCAGTTCTTC	CASGLAENEQFF
many	TRBJ1-5	TRBV6-5	TRBD1	TGTGCCAGCAGCCGAGACAGGGGGCAAGGTCAGCCCCAGCATTTT	CASSRDRGQGQPQHF
few	TRBJ1-1	TRBV2	.	TGTGCCAGCAATCCCCGCGCTCATGGCACTGAAGCTTTCTTT	CASNPRAHGTEAFF
.	TRBJ2-1	TRBV5-1	TRBD2	TGCGCCAGCAGCGCACTCACTAGCGGGGGGGCCCGTGAGCAGTTCTTC	CASSALTSGGAREQFF
few	TRBJ2-3	TRBV15	TRBD2	TGTGCCACCAGCAGAGACCTGACTAGCACGGGTACGCAGTATTTT	CATSRDLTSTGTQYF
.	TRBJ2-3	TRBV4-3	TRBD2	TGCGCCAGCAGCCAAGGGCGGGGGGCCTCAGATACGCAGTATTTT	CASSQGRGASDTQYF
many	TRBJ2-3	TRBV6-5	TRBD2	TGTGCCAGCAGTGTGGTAGCGGGGGAGGGAGATACGCAGTATTTT	CASSVVAGEGDTQYF
.	TRBJ2-3	TRBV4-1	.	TGCGCCAGCAGCTCCCCTAGGGTAGATACGCAGTATTTT	CASSSPRVDTQYF
few	TRBJ2-5	TRBV20-1	TRBD2	TGCAGTGCTAGTGAGGGACTAGCGCAACAAGAGACCCAGTACTTC	CSASEGLAQQETQYF
many	TRBJ2-3	TRBV7-9	TRBD2	TGTGCCAGCAGCGGATGGCGGGGGGGCGGCACAGATACGCAGTATTTT	CASSGWRGGGTDTQYF
few	TRBJ2-7	TRBV5-1	TRBD1	TGCGCCAGCAGCTCGTTGACAGGGGGCGGCTACGAGCAGTACTTC	CASSSLTGGGYEQYF
.	TRBJ2-7	TRBV7-3	.	TGTGCCCCCCCCGGGTCGGTTACCTACGAGCAGTACTTC	CAPPGSVTYEQYF
.	TRBJ2-5	TRBV3-1	.	TGTGCCAGCAGCCAAGTGGACGGGCAGACCCAGTACTTC	CASSQVDGQTQYF